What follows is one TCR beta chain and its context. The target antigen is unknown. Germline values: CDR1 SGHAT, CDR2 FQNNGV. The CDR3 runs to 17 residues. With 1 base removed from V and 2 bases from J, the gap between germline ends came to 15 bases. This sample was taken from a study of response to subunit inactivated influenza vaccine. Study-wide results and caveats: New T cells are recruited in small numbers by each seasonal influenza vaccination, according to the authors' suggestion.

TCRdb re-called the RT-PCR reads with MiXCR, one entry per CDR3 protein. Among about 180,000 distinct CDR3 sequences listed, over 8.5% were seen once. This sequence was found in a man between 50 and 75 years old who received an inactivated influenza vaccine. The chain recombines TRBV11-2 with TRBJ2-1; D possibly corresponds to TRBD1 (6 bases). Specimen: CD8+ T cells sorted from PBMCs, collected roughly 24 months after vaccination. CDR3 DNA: TGTGCCAGCAGCTTAGGCATGGGCAGGGGTCCCTACAATGAGCAGTTCTTC. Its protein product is CASSLGMGRGPYNEQFF.